The next 7 T cell receptor beta chains were all read from a single sample in a study of shared clonotypes between healthy human individuals. The data were produced by immunoSEQ multiplex PCR, yet TCRdb's version contains in-frame clones alone and is incomplete. In the table there are approximately 470,000 clones, roughly 80% of which are singletons. The sequencing input was PBMCs. The receptors originated from a middle-aged woman in good health. Some clones in this sample may be carry-over from other donors' samples.

Only one count was recorded for this clone. The chain links TRBV2 to TRBJ1-6; tentative D call: TRBD1 (6 bases). V lost 5 bases, J lost 5 bases, and 13 bases lay in between. The CDR3 spans 15 residues. Germline-derived CDR1 and CDR2 are SNHLY and FYNNEI. CDR3 amino acids: CASSFSRGDNSPLHF. The CDR3 DNA reads as TGTGCCAGCAGTTTCAGCAGGGGTGATAATTCACCCCTCCACTTT.

This chain uses TRBV7-2 with TRBJ1-1; D unresolved. Germline V gives CDR1 SGHTA, CDR2 FQGNSA. Trimming cost V 1 base and J 0 bases, with 6 bases left between them. The CDR3 spans 14 residues. The CDR3 protein is CASSLDGMNTEAFF. The CDR3 DNA sequence: TGTGCCAGCAGCTTAGACGGAATGAACACTGAAGCTTTCTTT. The whole variable domain, remainder taken from reference TRBV7-2 and TRBJ1-1, is GAGVSQSPSNKVTEKGKDVELRCDPISGHTALYWYRQSLGQGLEFLIYFQGNSAPDKSGLPSDRFSAERTGGSVSTLTIQRTQQEDSAVYLCASSLDGMNTEAFFGQGTRLTVV.

The chain is built from TRBV29-1 and TRBJ1-2; 8 nucleotides align to TRBD1. Germline-derived CDR1 and CDR2 are SQVTM and ANQGSEA. J gave up 6 bases and V 6 bases, and 12 bases lay outside the gene matches. CDR3 size: 14 residues. The CDR3 region has the DNA TGCAGCGTCCTCCCACCGACAGGGGTTGATGGCTACACCTTC. This sequence encodes CSVLPPTGVDGYTF.

The chain is built from TRBV5-1 and TRBJ2-1, with 8 bases fitting TRBD2. V was clipped by 4 bases and J by 3 bases; unmatched bases: 12. There are 17 residues in the CDR3. Germline assignment: CDR1 SGHRS and CDR2 YFSETQ. CDR3 region: CASSKRGGRIGYNEQFF. Written as DNA, the CDR3 is TGCGCCAGCAGCAAACGTGGCGGGAGGATCGGCTACAATGAGCAGTTCTTC.

The chain recombines TRBV7-9 with TRBJ1-4; 8 nucleotides match TRBD1. With 4 bases clipped from V and 5 bases from J, the junction kept 3 bases outside the gene matches. Germline V CDR1 and CDR2: SEHNR, FQNEAQ (reference sequence). There are 14 residues in the CDR3. The DNA of the CDR3 is TGTGCCAGCAGCTACAGGGGGGGGAATGAAAAACTGTTTTTT. Translated, it gives CASSYRGGNEKLFF.

This clone was observed at least ten times. Other DNA sequences within the sample encode an identical CDR3. The chain couples TRBV6-5 to TRBJ1-5; D remains ambiguous. The CDR3 spans 14 residues. The germline gives CDR1 MNHEY, CDR2 SVGAGI. The V end lost 6 bases, the J end lost 4 bases, and 13 bases lay between the germline ends. In DNA, the CDR3 is TGTGCCAGCAGGAGGACCGCGTATAATCAGCCCCAGCATTTT. Protein: CASRRTAYNQPQHF.

The chain uses TRBV6-6 and TRBJ2-2, with D possibly matching TRBD1 (6 bases). CDR1 is MNHNY and CDR2 is SVGAGI in the germline V gene (reference sequence). The germline V and J ends were trimmed by 10 bases and 7 bases, with 16 bases remaining between them. CDR3 length: 13 amino acids. The CDR3: CAMKGGSGGELFF. The CDR3 DNA is TGTGCCATGAAAGGGGGTTCAGGCGGGGAGCTGTTTTTT.